These T cell receptor beta chains were read from a single sample in a study of blood T cell repertoires in COVID-19. Generated by immunoSEQ multiplex PCR, the TCRdb table keeps only in-frame clones and is missing some. Of about 55,000 clones in the sample, roughly four fifths were seen once. Sequencing was carried out using peripheral blood. These receptors were taken from a woman aged 55-69 years with acute or convalescent COVID-19. Each CDR3 is given without its conserved first and last residue. Clone size is stated in some rows and not others, as once, few, many or a class when expanded.

j_call: TRBJ2-7; v_call: TRBV29-1; clone_size: -; cdr3_aa: SVVPGTGGGSYEQY
j_call: TRBJ1-6; v_call: TRBV2; clone_size: medium-sized; cdr3_aa: ASRNREGDSPLH
j_call: TRBJ1-4; v_call: TRBV6-6; clone_size: -; cdr3_aa: ASRSGGPPNEKLF
j_call: TRBJ2-2; v_call: TRBV10-3; clone_size: -; cdr3_aa: AISASGGWTGELF
j_call: TRBJ1-5; v_call: TRBV5-6; clone_size: -; cdr3_aa: ASSLFLGAGDQPQH
j_call: TRBJ1-1; v_call: TRBV5-1; clone_size: -; cdr3_aa: ASGGFGNTEAF
j_call: TRBJ1-2; v_call: TRBV19; clone_size: -; cdr3_aa: ASSSGQGTYGYT
j_call: TRBJ2-7; v_call: TRBV3-1/TRBV3-2; clone_size: -; cdr3_aa: ASSPTGLTYEQY
j_call: TRBJ1-1; v_call: TRBV5-1; clone_size: -; cdr3_aa: ASSQDRVSTEAF
j_call: TRBJ1-4; v_call: TRBV6-5; clone_size: few; cdr3_aa: ASRPQGARGEKLF
j_call: TRBJ2-3; v_call: TRBV27; clone_size: -; cdr3_aa: ASSSRDRSSSTDTQY
j_call: TRBJ1-1; v_call: TRBV11-2; clone_size: -; cdr3_aa: ASSARDRNTEAF
j_call: TRBJ2-5; v_call: TRBV5-4; clone_size: -; cdr3_aa: ASSIGVTQY
j_call: TRBJ2-7; v_call: TRBV28; clone_size: -; cdr3_aa: ASSLWQGGEQY
j_call: TRBJ2-3; v_call: TRBV7-8; clone_size: -; cdr3_aa: ASSLARGLAGGDTQY
j_call: TRBJ2-7; v_call: TRBV5-4; clone_size: -; cdr3_aa: ASSLFNPSRTRTYEQY
j_call: TRBJ1-5; v_call: TRBV27; clone_size: few; cdr3_aa: ASSLSGSSGWNQPQH